These 20 T cell receptor beta chains were all obtained from the same sample, sequenced in a study of T cell responses to AZD1222 COVID-19 vaccine. The repertoire was sequenced with immunoSEQ multiplex PCR; TCRdb's copy has only in-frame clones and lacks some. The repertoire consists of 57,000 or so clones, with more than 80% occurring once and the leading ten covering approximately 20%. This specimen was peripheral blood, taken on day 0 of MenACWY control vaccination. These TCRs come from an adult in good health.

The chain uses TRBV11-3 and TRBJ2-7; 12 bases are shared with TRBD1. J was trimmed by 6 bases and V by 1 base; bases with no gene match: 7. CDR1 is SGHNT, CDR2 YENEEA, per germline. The length of the CDR3 is 16 residues. Here the CDR3 reads CASSLGGTGGPTEQYF. CDR3 coding DNA: TGTGCCAGCAGCTTAGGCGGGACAGGGGGCCCTACCGAGCAGTACTTC. Complete variable domain (other parts from reference TRBV11-3 and TRBJ2-7): EAGVVQSPRYKIIEKKQPVAFWCNPISGHNTLYWYLQNLGQGPELLIRYENEEAVDDSQLPKDRFSAERLKGVDSTLKIQPAELGDSAVYLCASSLGGTGGPTEQYFGPGTRLTVT.

V gene TRBV6-4 combines with J gene TRBJ2-3; no reliable D call. Between the trimmed V and J ends, which lost 5 bases and 6 bases, there was a span of 9 bases. Germline V CDR1 and CDR2: MRHNA, SNTAGT. CDR3 length equals 12 residues. CDR3 in amino acids: CASSPLGDTQYF. Here the CDR3 DNA reads TGTGCCAGCAGTCCCCTTGGGGATACGCAGTATTTT.

V usage is TRBV28 and J usage is TRBJ1-2; weak D call: TRBD1 (6 bases). V lost 2 bases and J lost 6, with 10 bases in between. Germline loops: CDR1 MDHEN, CDR2 SYDVKM. This CDR3 region has 13 residues. CDR3 protein: CASSLNRVDGYTF. The CDR3 DNA sequence: TGTGCCAGCAGTTTAAACAGGGTAGATGGCTACACCTTC.

The rearrangement joins TRBV19 to TRBJ2-7; D may be TRBD1 or TRBD2 (5 bases each). The CDR3 loop spans 15 amino acids. Germline loops: CDR1 LNHDA, CDR2 SQIVND (reference sequence). Trimming cost V 3 bases and J 2 bases, with 14 bases left between them. The CDR3 DNA is TGTGCCAGTAGTATTGGGGTGGGGCGGGCCTACGAGCAGTACTTC. This gives the protein CASSIGVGRAYEQYF.

The count of this clone is one. V is TRBV27 and J is TRBJ1-1; 9 positions agree with TRBD1. Germline trimming cut 4 bases from V and 1 base from J; bases unmatched to any gene: 7. Germline assignment: CDR1 MNHEY and CDR2 SMNVEV (reference sequence). This CDR3 comprises 16 residues. In DNA, the CDR3 is TGTGCCAGCAGTTGGGACAGGGAAGGAGGGAACACTGAAGCTTTCTTT. This gives the protein CASSWDREGGNTEAFF.

This chain joins TRBV30 and TRBJ2-5; TRBD2 might be the D (6 bases). Germline values: CDR1 GTSNPN, CDR2 SVGIG (reference sequence). Between the trimmed V and J ends, which lost 0 bases and 5 bases, there was a span of 10 bases. This CDR3 region has 13 residues. The CDR3 spells CAWSVGGLETQYF. CDR3 nucleotides: TGTGCCTGGAGTGTGGGGGGTTTGGAGACCCAGTACTTC.

This clone has only one observation. The chain uses TRBV9 and TRBJ1-1; TRBD1 matches 7 bases. Germline V gene sequence: CDR1 SGDLS, CDR2 YYNGEE. Trimming at V came to 0 bases and at J to 1 base, leaving 3 bases not matched to a gene. The CDR3 runs 15 residues. CDR3: CASSVGSGGNTEAFF. The CDR3 DNA reads as TGTGCCAGCAGCGTAGGATCAGGGGGGAACACTGAAGCTTTCTTT.

This chain uses TRBV18 with TRBJ1-4, with 7 nucleotides matching TRBD1. CDR3 length equals 16 residues. The V gene end was trimmed by 5 bases and the J gene end by 3 bases; junction bases not matched to a gene: 9. Per germline, CDR1 KGHSH and CDR2 LQKENI. Here the CDR3 reads CASSSQGSTANEKLFF. Here the CDR3 DNA reads TGTGCCAGCTCATCACAGGGGAGTACGGCTAATGAAAAACTGTTTTTT.

J is TRBJ1-4 and V is TRBV30; D not resolved. Germline CDR1 reads GTSNPN; CDR2 reads SVGIG (reference sequence). This CDR3 contains 16 residues. Trimming took off 1 base at V and 5 bases at J, with 17 bases between the two ends. Here the CDR3 reads CAWSGPKGVSNEKLFF. The DNA for the CDR3 is TGTGCCTGGAGTGGCCCTAAGGGAGTTAGCAATGAAAAACTGTTTTTT.

This chain links TRBV5-6 with TRBJ1-1; D is uncertain. Germline V lookup: CDR1 SGHDT, CDR2 YYEEEE. The CDR3 covers 16 residues. Between the trimmed V and J ends, which lost 4 bases and 0 bases, there was a span of 16 bases. CDR3: CASSTDGKTMNTEAFF. The CDR3 DNA reads as TGTGCCAGCAGCACGGACGGGAAAACAATGAACACTGAAGCTTTCTTT.

This clone was seen once. The genes are TRBV7-2 and TRBJ1-1, with D uncertain. This CDR3 has 14 amino acids. V dropped 4 bases and J dropped 0 bases, with 9 bases sitting between them. From germline, CDR1 is SGHTA and CDR2 FQGNSA. The CDR3 DNA sequence: TGTGCCAGCAGCTCTGAAGTCATGAACACTGAAGCTTTCTTT. Its protein is CASSSEVMNTEAFF.

The V call is TRBV19, the J call TRBJ2-3; 9 bases align to TRBD2. V lost 5 bases to trimming and J lost 1 base; unmatched junction nucleotides: 7. CDR1 and CDR2 from the germline V gene are LNHDA and SQIVND (reference sequence). The CDR3 runs 16 residues. The CDR3 reads CASSLIAGEGTDTQYF. CDR3 in DNA: TGTGCCAGTAGTCTCATAGCGGGAGAAGGCACAGATACGCAGTATTTT. The full variable domain, completed using reference TRBV19 and TRBJ2-3, is DGGITQSPKYLFRKEGQNVTLSCEQNLNHDAMYWYRQDPGQGLRLIYYSQIVNDFQKGDIAEGYSVSREKKESFPLTVTSAQKNPTAFYLCASSLIAGEGTDTQYFGPGTRLTVL.

The gene calls are TRBV7-8 and TRBJ2-6; D remains ambiguous. CDR1 and CDR2 (germline): SGHVS, FQNEAQ. CDR3 size: 16 residues. V lost 1 base and J 0 bases, leaving 7 bases between the germline ends. In nucleotides, the CDR3 is TGTGCCAGCAGCTTAGTGAGGAACTCTGGGGCCAACGTCCTGACTTTC. Translated, it gives CASSLVRNSGANVLTF.

This clone was counted a single time. The V gene is TRBV27, the J gene TRBJ2-7; possibly TRBD1 for D (5 bases). The CDR3 covers 15 residues. Per germline, CDR1 MNHEY and CDR2 SMNVEV (reference sequence). V was pared by 0 bases and J by 6 bases, with 15 bases between. The CDR3 DNA follows: TGTGCCAGCAGTTTATCGGGGCTAGGGTGGTTCGAGCAGTACTTC. Protein: CASSLSGLGWFEQYF.

V is TRBV5-4 and J is TRBJ2-7; 7 positions agree with TRBD1. Germline trimming cut 3 bases from V and 3 bases from J; bases unmatched to any gene: 6. Per germline, CDR1 SGHNT and CDR2 YYREEE (reference sequence). The CDR3 sequence is 14 residues long. CDR3 sequence: CASSYRGRGYEQYF. CDR3 nucleotides: TGTGCCAGCAGCTATAGGGGGCGCGGCTACGAGCAGTACTTC.

The CDR3, as DNA: TGTGCCAGCAGTGAAGACCGTTTGAACACTGAAGCTTTCTTT. Encoded protein: CASSEDRLNTEAFF. The V and J genes are TRBV2 and TRBJ1-1, with D hard to call. The germline V gene encodes CDR1 SNHLY and CDR2 FYNNEI. Trimming took 1 base from V and 0 from J, leaving 6 bases between them. CDR3 length equals 14 residues.

The chain carries TRBV19 and TRBJ1-2, with 8 bases identical to TRBD1. Germline V gene sequence: CDR1 LNHDA, CDR2 SQIVND (reference sequence). The CDR3 is made up of 14 amino acids. J was trimmed by 5 bases and V by 3 bases; bases with no gene match: 5. CDR3: CASSIGQGTYGYTF. CDR3 in DNA: TGTGCCAGTAGTATTGGACAGGGAACGTATGGCTACACCTTC.

V is TRBV18 and J is TRBJ2-5; D remains ambiguous. Trimming took off 2 bases at V and 4 bases at J, with 5 bases between the two ends. CDR3 length equals 12 residues. The germline gives CDR1 KGHSH, CDR2 LQKENI. The CDR3, as DNA: TGTGCCAGCTCACCATACCGAGAGACCCAGTACTTC. Translated: CASSPYRETQYF.

The V gene is TRBV11-2, the J gene TRBJ1-2; TRBD1 aligns across 9 bases. With 3 bases clipped from V and 3 bases from J, the junction kept 5 bases outside the gene matches. The length of the CDR3 is 15 residues. Per germline, CDR1 SGHAT and CDR2 FQNNGV. CDR3 DNA: TGTGCCAGCAGCTTGGGACAGGGTGTAGACTATGGCTACACCTTC. Protein product: CASSLGQGVDYGYTF.

The J gene is TRBJ2-4, the V gene TRBV28, with TRBD2 matching over 12 bases. Per germline, CDR1 MDHEN and CDR2 SYDVKM. V was clipped by 7 bases and J by 3 bases; unmatched bases: 13. This CDR3 spans 18 amino acids. CDR3 nucleotides: TGTGCCAGCACTACCCCGGGACTAGCGGGTATCGGCAAAAACATTCAGTACTTC. Its translation is CASTTPGLAGIGKNIQYF.